These T cell receptor beta chains were read from a single sample in a study of cytomegalovirus exposure and HLA in healthy donors. Produced via immunoSEQ multiplex PCR; TCRdb's table is partial and in-frame only. The table shows 150,000 to 200,000 clones, with nearly 80% occurring only once. The specimen sequenced was PBMCs. These receptors all come from a young woman in good health and CMV-seropositive. Each CDR3 is given with its conserved first and last residue. The D gene is left open where the match is weak. A clone size is listed for some rows: how often the clone was seen (once, few, many), or a class if it is expanded.

d_gene,j_gene,v_gene,abundance,CDR3aa,CDR3nt
NA,TRBJ2-7,TRBV28,few,CASRNTGEQYF,TGTGCCAGCAGAAATACGGGGGAGCAGTACTTC
TRBD1,TRBJ1-5,TRBV6-5,NA,CASKTGQGYQPQHF,TGTGCCAGCAAAACCGGACAGGGTTATCAGCCCCAGCATTTT
TRBD1,TRBJ2-6,TRBV2,few,CASTGDRASGANVLTF,TGTGCCAGCACGGGGGACAGGGCGTCTGGGGCCAACGTCCTGACTTTC
TRBD2,TRBJ2-1,TRBV2,NA,CASREAGVVYNEQFF,TGTGCCAGCAGAGAAGCGGGAGTGGTCTACAATGAGCAGTTCTTC
NA,TRBJ1-2,TRBV5-1,NA,CASSLGRSGGDGYTF,TGCGCCAGCAGCTTGGGGCGCTCCGGGGGGGATGGCTACACCTTC
NA,TRBJ2-3,TRBV19,NA,CASSRRRVEDTQYF,TGTGCCAGTAGCCGTAGGAGGGTGGAAGATACGCAGTATTTT
NA,TRBJ2-7,TRBV27,NA,CASSLQGRTYEQYF,TGTGCCAGCAGTTTACAGGGCAGAACCTACGAGCAGTACTTC
NA,TRBJ2-5,TRBV7-2,few,CASSLGGGGGETQYF,TGTGCCAGCAGCTTAGGCGGGGGAGGGGGAGAGACCCAGTACTTC
TRBD2,TRBJ2-3,TRBV5-1,once,CASSFGTSGDTQYF,TGCGCCAGCAGCTTCGGGACTAGCGGAGATACGCAGTATTTT
TRBD1,TRBJ2-3,TRBV13,NA,CASSTKTGGHTDTQYF,TGTGCCAGCAGCACAAAAACAGGGGGCCACACAGATACGCAGTATTTT